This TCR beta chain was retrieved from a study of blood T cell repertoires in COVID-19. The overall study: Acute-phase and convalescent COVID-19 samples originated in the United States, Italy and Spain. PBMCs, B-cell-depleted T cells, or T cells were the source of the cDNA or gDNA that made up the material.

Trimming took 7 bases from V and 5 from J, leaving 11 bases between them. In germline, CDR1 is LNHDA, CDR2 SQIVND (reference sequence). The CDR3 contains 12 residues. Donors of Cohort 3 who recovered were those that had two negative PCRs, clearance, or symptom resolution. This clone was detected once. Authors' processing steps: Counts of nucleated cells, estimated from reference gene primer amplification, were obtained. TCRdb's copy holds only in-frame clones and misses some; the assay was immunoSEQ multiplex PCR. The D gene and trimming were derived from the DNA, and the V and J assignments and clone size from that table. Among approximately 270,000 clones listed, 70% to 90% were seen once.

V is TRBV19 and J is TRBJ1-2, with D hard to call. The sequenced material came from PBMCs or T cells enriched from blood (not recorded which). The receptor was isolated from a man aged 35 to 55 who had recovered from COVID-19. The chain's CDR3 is CASTREVYGYTF. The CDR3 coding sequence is TGTGCCAGTACCCGGGAAGTTTATGGCTACACCTTC.